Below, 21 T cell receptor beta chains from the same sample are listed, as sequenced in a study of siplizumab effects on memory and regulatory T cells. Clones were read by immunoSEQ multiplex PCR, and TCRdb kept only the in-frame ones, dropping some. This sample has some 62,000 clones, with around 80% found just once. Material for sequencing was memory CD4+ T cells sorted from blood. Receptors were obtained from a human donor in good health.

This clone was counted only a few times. The CDR3 nucleotides are TGTGCCAGCAGCTTGGAGAAATTGGGAACCTACGAGCAGTACTTC. It specifies CASSLEKLGTYEQYF. The chain uses TRBV5-5 and TRBJ2-7; D is undetermined. Germline V lookup: CDR1 SGHKS, CDR2 YYEKEE (reference sequence). V lost 0 bases to trimming and J lost 2 bases, with 12 bases between them. The CDR3 length is 15 residues.

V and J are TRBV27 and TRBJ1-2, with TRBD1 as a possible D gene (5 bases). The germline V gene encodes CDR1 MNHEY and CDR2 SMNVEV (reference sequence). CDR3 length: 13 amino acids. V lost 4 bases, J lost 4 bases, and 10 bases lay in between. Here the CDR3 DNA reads TGTGCCAGCAGTTCCCAGGGTACCTATGGCTACACCTTC. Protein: CASSSQGTYGYTF.

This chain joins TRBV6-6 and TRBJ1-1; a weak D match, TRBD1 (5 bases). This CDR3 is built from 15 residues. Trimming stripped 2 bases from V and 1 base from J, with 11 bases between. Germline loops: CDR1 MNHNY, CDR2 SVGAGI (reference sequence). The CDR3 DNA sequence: TGTGCCAGCAGTTACCGAGGAACAGGGAACACTGAAGCTTTCTTT. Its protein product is CASSYRGTGNTEAFF.

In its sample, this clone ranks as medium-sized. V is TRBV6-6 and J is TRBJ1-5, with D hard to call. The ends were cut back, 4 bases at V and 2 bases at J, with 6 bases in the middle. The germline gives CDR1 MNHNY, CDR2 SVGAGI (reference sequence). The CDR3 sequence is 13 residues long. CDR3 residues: CASSLQGNQPQHF. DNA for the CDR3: TGTGCCAGCAGTTTGCAGGGCAATCAGCCCCAGCATTTT.

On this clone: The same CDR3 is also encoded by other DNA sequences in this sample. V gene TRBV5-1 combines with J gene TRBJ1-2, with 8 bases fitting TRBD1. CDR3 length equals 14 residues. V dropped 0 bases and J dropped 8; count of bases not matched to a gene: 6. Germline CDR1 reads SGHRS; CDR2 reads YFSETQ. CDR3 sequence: CASSLGQGNDGYTF. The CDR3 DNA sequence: TGCGCCAGCAGCTTGGGACAGGGGAATGACGGCTACACCTTC.

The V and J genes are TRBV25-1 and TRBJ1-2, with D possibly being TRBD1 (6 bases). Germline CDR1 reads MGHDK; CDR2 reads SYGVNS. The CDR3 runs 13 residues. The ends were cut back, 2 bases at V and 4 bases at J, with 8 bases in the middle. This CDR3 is CASSETGLYGYTF. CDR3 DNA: TGTGCCAGCAGTGAAACAGGGCTCTATGGCTACACCTTC.

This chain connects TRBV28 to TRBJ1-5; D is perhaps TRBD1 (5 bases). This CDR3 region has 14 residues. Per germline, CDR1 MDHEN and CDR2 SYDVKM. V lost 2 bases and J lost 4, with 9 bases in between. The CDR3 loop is CASSLVTVNQPQHF. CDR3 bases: TGTGCCAGCAGTTTAGTGACAGTAAATCAGCCCCAGCATTTT.

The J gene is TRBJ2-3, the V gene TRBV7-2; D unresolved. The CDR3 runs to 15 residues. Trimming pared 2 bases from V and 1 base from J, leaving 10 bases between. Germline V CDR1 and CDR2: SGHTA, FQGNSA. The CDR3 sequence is CASSLQTSGTDTQYF. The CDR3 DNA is TGTGCCAGCAGCTTACAGACCTCGGGCACAGATACGCAGTATTTT. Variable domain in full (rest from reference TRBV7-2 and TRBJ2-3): GAGVSQSPSNKVTEKGKDVELRCDPISGHTALYWYRQSLGQGLEFLIYFQGNSAPDKSGLPSDRFSAERTGGSVSTLTIQRTQQEDSAVYLCASSLQTSGTDTQYFGPGTRLTVL.

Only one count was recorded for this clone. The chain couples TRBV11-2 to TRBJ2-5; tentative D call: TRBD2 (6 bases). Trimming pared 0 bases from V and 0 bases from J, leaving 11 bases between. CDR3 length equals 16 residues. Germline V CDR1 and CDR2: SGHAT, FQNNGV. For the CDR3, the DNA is TGTGCCAGCAGCTTAGAGATAGCGGTAAACCAAGAGACCCAGTACTTC. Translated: CASSLEIAVNQETQYF.

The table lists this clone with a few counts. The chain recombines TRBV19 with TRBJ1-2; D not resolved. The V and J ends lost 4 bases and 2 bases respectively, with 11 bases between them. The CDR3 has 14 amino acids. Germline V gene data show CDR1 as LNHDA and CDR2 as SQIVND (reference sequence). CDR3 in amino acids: CASSTGFANYGYTF. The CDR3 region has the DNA TGTGCCAGTAGTACGGGGTTTGCCAACTATGGCTACACCTTC.

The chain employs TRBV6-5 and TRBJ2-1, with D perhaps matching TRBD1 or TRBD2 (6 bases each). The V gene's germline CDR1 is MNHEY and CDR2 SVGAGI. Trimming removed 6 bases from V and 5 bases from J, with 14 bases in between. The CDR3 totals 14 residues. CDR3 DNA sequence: TGTGCCAGCAGAGGGGGACTTTCAAACAATGAGCAGTTCTTC. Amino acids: CASRGGLSNNEQFF.

The CDR3 sequence is CASSLVSIPAGYTF. In DNA form, the CDR3 reads TGTGCCAGCAGCTTAGTGTCGATTCCGGCTGGCTACACCTTC. This chain connects TRBV7-2 to TRBJ1-2; D is unresolved. The germline V gene encodes CDR1 SGHTA and CDR2 FQGNSA. The CDR3 runs to 14 residues. Trimming shortened V by 1 base and J by 7 bases, and 13 bases separated the two germline ends.

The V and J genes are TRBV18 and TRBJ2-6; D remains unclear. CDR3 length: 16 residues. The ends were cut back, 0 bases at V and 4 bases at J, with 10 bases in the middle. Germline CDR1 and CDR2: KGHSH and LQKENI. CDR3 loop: CASSPPTAGGANVLTF. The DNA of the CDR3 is TGTGCCAGCTCACCACCAACAGCTGGGGGGGCCAACGTCCTGACTTTC.

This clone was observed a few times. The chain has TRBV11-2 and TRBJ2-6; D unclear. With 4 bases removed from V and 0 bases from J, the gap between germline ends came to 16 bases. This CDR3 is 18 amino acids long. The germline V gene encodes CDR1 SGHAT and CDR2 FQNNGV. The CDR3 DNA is TGTGCCAGCAGCTCTTTCCGGGTTCTGGGCTCTGGGGCCAACGTCCTGACTTTC. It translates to CASSSFRVLGSGANVLTF.

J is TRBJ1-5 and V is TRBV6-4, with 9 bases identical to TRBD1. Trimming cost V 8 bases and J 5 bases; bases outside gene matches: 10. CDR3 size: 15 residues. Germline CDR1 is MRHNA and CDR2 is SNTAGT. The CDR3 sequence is CASGRDRALYQPQHF. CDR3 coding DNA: TGTGCCAGCGGACGGGACAGGGCCCTCTATCAGCCCCAGCATTTT.

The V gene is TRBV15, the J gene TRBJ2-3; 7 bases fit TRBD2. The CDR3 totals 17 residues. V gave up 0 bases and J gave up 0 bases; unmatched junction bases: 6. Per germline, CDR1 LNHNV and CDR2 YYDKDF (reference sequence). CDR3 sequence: CATSRDQSGGSTDTQYF. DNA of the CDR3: TGTGCCACCAGCAGAGATCAGTCGGGGGGAAGCACAGATACGCAGTATTTT.

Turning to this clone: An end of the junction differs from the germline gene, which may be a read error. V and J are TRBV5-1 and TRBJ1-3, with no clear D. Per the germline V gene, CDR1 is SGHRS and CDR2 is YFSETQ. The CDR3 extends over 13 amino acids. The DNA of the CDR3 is TGTGCCAGCAGCGGGGACTCTGGAAACACCATATATTTT. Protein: CASSGDSGNTIYF.

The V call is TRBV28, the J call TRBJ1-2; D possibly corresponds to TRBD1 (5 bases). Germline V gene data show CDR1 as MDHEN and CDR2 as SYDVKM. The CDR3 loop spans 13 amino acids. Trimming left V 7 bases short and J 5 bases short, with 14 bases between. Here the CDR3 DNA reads TGTGCCAGCAATCCCTCCGGGGCGTATGGCTACACCTTC. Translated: CASNPSGAYGYTF.

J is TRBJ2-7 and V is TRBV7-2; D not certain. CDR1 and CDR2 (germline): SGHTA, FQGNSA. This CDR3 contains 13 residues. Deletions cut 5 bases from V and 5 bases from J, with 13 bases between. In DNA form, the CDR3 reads TGTGCCAGCAGCCGTCCCCTAACTAACGAGCAGTACTTC. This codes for CASSRPLTNEQYF. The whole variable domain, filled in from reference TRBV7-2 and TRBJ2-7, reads GAGVSQSPSNKVTEKGKDVELRCDPISGHTALYWYRQSLGQGLEFLIYFQGNSAPDKSGLPSDRFSAERTGGSVSTLTIQRTQQEDSAVYLCASSRPLTNEQYFGPGTRLTVT.

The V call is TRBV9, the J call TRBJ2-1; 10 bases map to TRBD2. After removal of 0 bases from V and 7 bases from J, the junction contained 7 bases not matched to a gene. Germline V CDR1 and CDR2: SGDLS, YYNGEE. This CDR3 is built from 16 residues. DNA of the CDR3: TGTGCCAGCAGCGTAGTGCCAGCGGGGGGGCATAATGAGCAGTTCTTC. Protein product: CASSVVPAGGHNEQFF. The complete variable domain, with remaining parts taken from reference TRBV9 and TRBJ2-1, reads DSGVTQTPKHLITATGQRVTLRCSPRSGDLSVYWYQQSLDQGLQFLIQYYNGEERAKGNILERFSAQQFPDLHSELNLSSLELGDSALYFCASSVVPAGGHNEQFFGPGTRLTVL.

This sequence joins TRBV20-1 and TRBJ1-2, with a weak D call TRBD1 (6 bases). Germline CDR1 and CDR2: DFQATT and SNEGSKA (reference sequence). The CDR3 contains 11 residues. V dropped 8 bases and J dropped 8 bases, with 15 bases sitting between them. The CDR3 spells CSYLVQGGYTF. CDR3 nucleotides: TGCAGTTACTTAGTACAGGGAGGCTACACCTTC.